Presented here are 3 T cell receptor beta chains from one specimen sequenced in a study of blood T cells in healthy people across ages. The use of a sample-barcoded 5' primer and a J-beta primer mix characterized a second PCR of roughly 6 to 11 cycles. Using its own MiXCR run on the 5' RACE reads, TCRdb lists one record per CDR3 protein. The sample has hundreds of thousands of distinct CDR3 sequences, approximately 52% seen once. The sample taken for sequencing was blood. All receptors come from a woman over 75 in good health.

This clonotype was counted many times. The J gene is TRBJ2-3, the V gene TRBV29-1; D perhaps matches TRBD2 (5 bases). V was shortened by 7 bases and J by 1 base, with 15 bases between the two germline ends. The V gene's germline CDR1 is SQVTM and CDR2 ANQGSEA. The CDR3 length is 14 residues. The DNA of the CDR3 is TGCAGCGAGGTTGGCGGGTCTGGCACAGATACGCAGTATTTT. Amino acids: CSEVGGSGTDTQYF.

The chain joins TRBV20-1 to TRBJ2-1; 13 bases line up with TRBD2. The J call is in doubt because the DNA end fits TRBJ2-7 better. The length of the CDR3 is 14 residues. The V gene's germline CDR1 is DFQATT and CDR2 SNEGSKA (reference sequence). CDR3 region: CSAPGLAGYNEQYF. The CDR3, as DNA: TGCAGTGCCCCGGGACTAGCGGGGTACAATGAGCAGTACTTC.

This clonotype occurred a few times. This rearrangement joins TRBV20-1 to TRBJ1-6; TRBD1 matches at 9 bases. The CDR3 loop spans 13 amino acids. Unmatched junction bases numbered 3, after V lost 4 bases and J lost 8 bases. Germline V gene sequence: CDR1 DFQATT, CDR2 SNEGSKA (reference sequence). The CDR3 DNA is TGCAGTGCTATACGGGACAGGGATTCACCCCTCCACTTT. It yields the protein CSAIRDRDSPLHF.